This T cell receptor beta chain derives from a study of blood T cell repertoires in COVID-19. Across the study: Samples came from the United States, Italy and Spain, spanning acute and convalescent COVID-19.

Source study methods: The authors estimated nucleated cell counts from reference gene primer amplification. Measured with immunoSEQ multiplex PCR; TCRdb has only the in-frame clones, and not every one. V, J and clone size reflect that table, while D and trimming were determined from the DNA. The sample shows roughly 230,000 clones, about 85% of them seen only once. Trimming at V came to 7 bases and at J to 1 base, leaving 12 bases not matched to a gene. The CDR3 is made up of 16 amino acids. The germline gives CDR1 SGHTS, CDR2 YDEGEE. This rearrangement joins TRBV5-8 to TRBJ1-2; 8 bases match TRBD1. The sequenced sample consisted of peripheral blood. The TCR was taken from a woman of 80 years or more with COVID-19, enrolled during active disease. The CDR3 is CASDTSGDRGNYGYTF. The DNA for the CDR3 is TGTGCCAGCGATACCTCGGGCGACAGGGGTAACTATGGCTACACCTTC.